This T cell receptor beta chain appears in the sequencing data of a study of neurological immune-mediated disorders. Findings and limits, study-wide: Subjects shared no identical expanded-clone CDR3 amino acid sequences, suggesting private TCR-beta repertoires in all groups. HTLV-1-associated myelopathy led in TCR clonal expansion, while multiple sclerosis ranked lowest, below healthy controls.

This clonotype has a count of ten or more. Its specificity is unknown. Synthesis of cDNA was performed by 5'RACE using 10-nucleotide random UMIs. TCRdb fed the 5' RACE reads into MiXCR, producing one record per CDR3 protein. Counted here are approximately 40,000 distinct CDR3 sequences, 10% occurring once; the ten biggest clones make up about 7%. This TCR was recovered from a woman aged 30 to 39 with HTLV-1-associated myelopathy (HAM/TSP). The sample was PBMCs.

The CDR3 DNA is TGCGCCAGCCACCAGAAACAGACTAGCATCTCCGAGCAGTACTTC. Its translation is CASHQKQTSISEQYF. The rearrangement links TRBV5-1 to TRBJ2-7; 7 bases match TRBD2. The CDR3 is made up of 15 amino acids. Germline V CDR1 and CDR2: SGHRS, YFSETQ. Unmatched junction bases numbered 16, after V lost 7 bases and J lost 6 bases. The variable domain in full, with the rest retrieved from reference TRBV5-1 and TRBJ2-7, is KAGVTQTPRYLIKTRGQQVTLSCSPISGHRSVSWYQQTPGQGLQFLFEYFSETQRNKGNFPGRFSGRQFSNSRSEMNVSTLELGDSALYLCASHQKQTSISEQYFGPGTRLTVT.